A selection of T cell receptor beta chains follows, all from one sample in a study of blood T cell repertoires in COVID-19. The assay was immunoSEQ multiplex PCR, and TCRdb's table has in-frame clones only and misses some. Here the sample spans some 130,000 clones, about 78% being singletons. Material for sequencing was peripheral blood. The receptor set was obtained from a man aged 55 to 70 who had recovered from COVID-19. CDR3s include the opening cysteine and the closing phenylalanine or tryptophan. A D gene is named only where the DNA matches it firmly. Clone size is not always given. Where it is, it says once, few, many or a class for expanded clones.

v_call	j_call	d_call	clone_size	cdr3_nt	cdr3_aa
TRBV7-2	TRBJ1-1	TRBD1	NA	TGTGCCAGCAGCTTAGCCTTTGGGACAGGCAACACTGAAGCTTTCTTT	CASSLAFGTGNTEAFF
TRBV19	TRBJ2-5	NA	few	TGTGCCAGTAGGGGAGTGTACCAAGAGACCCAGTACTTC	CASRGVYQETQYF
TRBV7-2	TRBJ1-4	NA	NA	TGTGCCAGCAGATCCCCTCCGAGCGAAAAACTGTTTTTT	CASRSPPSEKLFF
TRBV5-6	TRBJ2-3	TRBD2	once	TGTGCCAGCAGCACACCACTAGCGGGAGGGCAAGATACGCAGTATTTT	CASSTPLAGGQDTQYF
TRBV5-4	TRBJ1-1	NA	NA	TGTGCCAGCAGCTTGACTACGGATGAAAATGAAGCTTTCTTT	CASSLTTDENEAFF
TRBV28	TRBJ1-1	NA	NA	TGTGCCAGCAGCCCCCCCCGTGCTAACGGGGCTTTCTTT	CASSPPRANGAFF
TRBV28	TRBJ2-7	TRBD1	NA	TGTGCCAGCAGTTTGTCCGGGACAGGGGGTCACGAGCAGTACTTC	CASSLSGTGGHEQYF
TRBV18	TRBJ2-2	NA	once	TGTGCCAGCTCACCATTACCCGCCCTGAGGGAGGAGAACACCGGGGAGCTGTTTTTT	CASSPLPALREENTGELFF
TRBV7-2	TRBJ1-2	TRBD1	NA	TGTGCCAGCAGCTTAAGGGACAGGGCCGATGGCTACACCTTC	CASSLRDRADGYTF
TRBV20-1	TRBJ2-3	NA	NA	TGCAGTGCTAGTACCGGCAGGGTGGGGACAGATACGCAGTATTTT	CSASTGRVGTDTQYF
TRBV7-9	TRBJ2-7	NA	NA	TGTGCCAGCAGCCCATCACAGGGTTACGAGCAGTACTTC	CASSPSQGYEQYF
TRBV6-1	TRBJ2-7	TRBD1	NA	TGTGCCAGCAGTGATCGGACAGGGGGCTCCCGTCAGTACTTC	CASSDRTGGSRQYF
TRBV7-2	TRBJ1-4	TRBD1	NA	TGTGCCAGCAGCCGGGGGGGACAGGGATTCGAAAAACTGTTTTTT	CASSRGGQGFEKLFF
TRBV7-2	TRBJ2-3	NA	NA	TGTGCCAGCAGCTGGGGGGCGGGAGAGGGCACAGATACGCAGTATTTT	CASSWGAGEGTDTQYF
TRBV2	TRBJ2-7	TRBD1	once	TGTGCCAGCAGTGCAGGGGGCAGGGGCTTGAACGAGCAGTACTTC	CASSAGGRGLNEQYF
TRBV19	TRBJ2-5	NA	few	TGTGCCAGTAGTATTCTAGGTGCGGAGACCCAGTACTTC	CASSILGAETQYF
TRBV27	TRBJ1-4	NA	NA	TGTGCCAGCAGTTTACGGGGAACTAATGAAAAACTGTTTTTT	CASSLRGTNEKLFF
TRBV13	TRBJ2-7	NA	NA	TGTGCCAGCAGCGTACAGGGTCGCGACGAGCAGTACTTC	CASSVQGRDEQYF
TRBV7-9	TRBJ1-6	NA	NA	TGTGCCAGCAGCCCTATGACAGGTTCGAATTCACCCCTCCACTTT	CASSPMTGSNSPLHF
TRBV9	TRBJ1-1	NA	NA	TGTGCCAGCAGCTCGGACTGGGGCACTGAAGCTTTCTTT	CASSSDWGTEAFF
TRBV28	TRBJ1-4	TRBD1	NA	TGTGCCAGCAGTCCACAGGGGCGCCCCCTCGAAAAACTGTTTTTT	CASSPQGRPLEKLFF
TRBV6-2/TRBV6-3	TRBJ1-1	NA	NA	TGTGCCAGCAGTCGACTCGACACTGAAGCTTTCTTT	CASSRLDTEAFF
TRBV5-1	TRBJ2-5	NA	NA	TGCGCCAGCAGCCCCTCCTCGGGCCAAGAGACCCAGTACTTC	CASSPSSGQETQYF
TRBV6-4	TRBJ2-2	NA	NA	TGTGCCAGCAGCCCAAACACCGGGGAGCTGTTTTTT	CASSPNTGELFF